This TCR beta chain was obtained from a study of T cells expressing NK-cell markers. Study information: The TCR beta repertoires were obtained from sorted CD3+CD56+NKG2C+, CD3+CD56+NKG2C- and CD3+CD56-NKG2C+ T cells. General study points: Dominant NKG2C+ clonotype frequencies of 1.0-7.0% of CD8+ T cells were measured in six or seven donors. These clonotypes also led the CD3+CD56-NKG2C+ fraction in a few donors.

About this clonotype: Its cognate antigen is unknown.

The CDR3 has 16 amino acids. Germline CDR1 reads LGHNA; CDR2 reads YNFKEQ. 5'RACE template switching with UMIs produced the TCR beta cDNA. TCRdb derives one entry per CDR3 protein from the 5' RACE reads, leaving out DNA. Its clone listing holds roughly 450,000 distinct CDR3 sequences. This chain connects TRBV4-2 to TRBJ2-7; TCRdb reports TRBD1, a call that lacks DNA to check it against. The sequenced sample was blood T cells: a sorted CD56 or NKG2C T cell subset, CD4+ or CD8+ T cells, or bulk PBMC T cells (not recorded which). This clonotype originated in a woman aged 45-60 years in good health. The CDR3: CASSQEGASVTYEQYF.